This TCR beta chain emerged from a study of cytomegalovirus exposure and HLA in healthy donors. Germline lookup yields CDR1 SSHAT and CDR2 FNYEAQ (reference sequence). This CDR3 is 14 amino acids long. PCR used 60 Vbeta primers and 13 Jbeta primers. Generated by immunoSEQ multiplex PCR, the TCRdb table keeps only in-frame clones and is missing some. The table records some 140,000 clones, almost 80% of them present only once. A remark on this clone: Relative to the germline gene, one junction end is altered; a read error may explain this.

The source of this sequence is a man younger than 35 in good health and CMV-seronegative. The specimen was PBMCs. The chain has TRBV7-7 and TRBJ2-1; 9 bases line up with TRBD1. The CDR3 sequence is CASSWGQGSTEQFF. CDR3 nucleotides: TGTGCTAGCAGCTGGGGACAGGGTTCGACTGAGCAGTTCTTC.